The TCR beta chain under discussion was sequenced for a study of shared clonotypes between healthy human individuals. Study at large: The cohort comprised two women and a few men. Their ages spanned 18 to 49 years.

Profiling relied on immunoSEQ multiplex PCR, and the TCRdb table lists in-frame clones only, not all of them. The sample holds fewer than 600,000 clones, roughly 77% seen once. Trimming pared 4 bases from V and 3 bases from J, leaving 13 bases between. The CDR3 loop spans 14 amino acids. Germline V lookup: CDR1 SEHNR, CDR2 FQNEAQ (reference sequence). Adult donors, all healthy and HIV-negative, had no recent acute infections or vaccinations. This TCR was sampled from a woman in her 40s in good health. Some clones in this sample may be carry-over from other donors' samples. The chain couples TRBV7-9 to TRBJ2-7; no definite D call. Sample: PBMCs. The CDR3 DNA reads TGTGCCAGCAGCTCCGACCAAAACGACTACGAGCAGTACTTC. Protein product: CASSSDQNDYEQYF.